This entry concerns a single T cell receptor beta chain. This clone's antigen is unknown. Base qualities are missing; no much larger clone stands one base away. The germline V gene (reference sequence) sets CDR1 to GTSNPN and CDR2 to SVGIG. Inclusive of the bounding cysteine and phenylalanine, the CDR3 is 14 residues long. Only the CDR3 portion is preserved as DNA: 42 bases, with reading frame beginning at the first base. Deletion took 4 bases off V and 0 bases off J, with a span of 13 bases between the germline ends. The time point label on this specimen signifies: about 28 days (+/-7) after the second vaccine dose. AZD1222 recipients whose second dose came at about 4 weeks and those whose second dose came at about 12 weeks were combined into one group, since spike-specific TCR depth and breadth did not differ between the two schedules. Vaccinee samples came from UK trials COV001 and COV002, including a single-blind randomized controlled phase 2/3 trial of AZD1222 (ChAdOx1 nCoV-19) in healthy adults. For TCRbeta chain sequencing, PBMC samples were collected from trial participants at day 0 and at day 28 after the second dose.

This entry belongs to a study of T cell responses to AZD1222 COVID-19 vaccine listed by TCRdb under 2021. Some background on the complete study: TCR sequencing was performed for about 250 trial participants, of whom around 200 were given two doses of AZD1222 and around 26 were given two doses of MenACWY control vaccine. Trial participants were enrolled by age into subgroups of 18-55, 56-69 and 70-plus years, and roughly 150, 30 and 60 TCR-sequenced participants, respectively, were included in these subgroups.

What the research found in general, with its limitations: Because no samples from the day 14 peak response were available, repertoires could be characterized only after the peak T cell response. Nearly half of unique spike-specific TCRs reportedly recognized epitopes outside regions mutated in the B.1.351 and B.1.1.7 variants. In the small 56-69-year group, the increase in depth fell short of significance, most likely because of low power. Vaccine-associated CD4 TCRs spanned the whole spike protein, with dominant responses in regions 160-218 and 743-854. Participants were mostly white British, with more females than males. The authors suggested clonal diversity may have been underestimated. Conclusions about previously exposed vaccinees were limited because only six AZD1222 recipients were SARS-CoV-2 seropositive at baseline. A significant rise in spike-specific TCR breadth and depth was observed after two AZD1222 doses relative to day 0 and relative to MenACWY recipients.

The CDR3 regions of human TCRbeta chains were analyzed by immunosequencing. In the paper's pipeline: TCRs in the repertoires were matched against a reference library of SARS-CoV-2-specific TCRs that had been generated with the MIRA antigen-specificity platform. Breadth was defined as the fraction of unique TCRs that were SARS-CoV-2-associated. Depth was defined as the fraction of total T cells that were SARS-CoV-2-associated. Using the MIRA data, each spike-specific TCR was mapped to the spike region that the TCR reacts to and placed in a CD4 or CD8 class. Log10-transformed breadth and depth values were compared by one-way ANOVA with Sidak's multiple comparisons tests. TCRdb's version of the immuneACCESS table is confined to in-frame rearrangements and falls short of the full clone set. An unresolved V gene accounts for under half of the shortfall where checked; the remainder is of unknown origin. D and trimming were read from the DNA, whereas the V and J calls and clone size are those reported in that table. Here the sample has tens of thousands of clones; about 92% occur a single time. The ten largest clonotypes hold 5.3% of the sample.

The sequences come from peripheral blood, collected 28 days after the second AZD1222 dose. The sequence joins TRBV30 to TRBJ2-7; the D gene cannot be resolved reliably. The clonotype was recovered from an adult who received the AZD1222 COVID-19 vaccine. The CDR3 protein sequence reads: CAWIPGLSSYEQYF. The DNA sequence is as follows: TGTGCCTGGATCCCGGGCTTAAGCTCCTACGAGCAGTACTTC.